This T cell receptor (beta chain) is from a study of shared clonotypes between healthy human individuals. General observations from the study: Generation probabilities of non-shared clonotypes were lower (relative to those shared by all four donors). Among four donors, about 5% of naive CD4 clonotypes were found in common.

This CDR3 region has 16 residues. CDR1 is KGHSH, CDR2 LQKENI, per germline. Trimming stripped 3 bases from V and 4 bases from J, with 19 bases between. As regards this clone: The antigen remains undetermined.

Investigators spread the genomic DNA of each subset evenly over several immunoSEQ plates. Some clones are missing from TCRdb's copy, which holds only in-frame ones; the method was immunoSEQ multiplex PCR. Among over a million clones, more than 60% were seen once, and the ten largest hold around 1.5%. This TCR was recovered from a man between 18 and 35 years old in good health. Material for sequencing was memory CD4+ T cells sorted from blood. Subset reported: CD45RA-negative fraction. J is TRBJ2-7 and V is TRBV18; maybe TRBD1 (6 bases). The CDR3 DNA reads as TGTGCCAGCTCACCCAACCAGGGGCGAGGCTCATACGAGCAGTACTTC. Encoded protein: CASSPNQGRGSYEQYF.